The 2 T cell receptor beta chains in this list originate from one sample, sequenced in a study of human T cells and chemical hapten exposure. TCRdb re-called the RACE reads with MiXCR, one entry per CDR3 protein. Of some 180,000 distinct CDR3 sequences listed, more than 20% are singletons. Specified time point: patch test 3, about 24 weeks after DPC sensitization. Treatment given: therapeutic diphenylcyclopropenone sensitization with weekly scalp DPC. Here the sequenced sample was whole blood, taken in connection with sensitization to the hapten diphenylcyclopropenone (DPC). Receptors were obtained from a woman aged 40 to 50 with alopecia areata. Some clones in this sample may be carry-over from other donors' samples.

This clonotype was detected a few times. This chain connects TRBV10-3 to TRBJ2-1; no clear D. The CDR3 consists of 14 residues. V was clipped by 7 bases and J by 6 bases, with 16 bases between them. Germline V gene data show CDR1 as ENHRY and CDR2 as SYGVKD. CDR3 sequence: CAITLTDRPNEQFF. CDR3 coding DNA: TGTGCCATCACCCTAACGGACCGTCCCAATGAGCAGTTCTTC.

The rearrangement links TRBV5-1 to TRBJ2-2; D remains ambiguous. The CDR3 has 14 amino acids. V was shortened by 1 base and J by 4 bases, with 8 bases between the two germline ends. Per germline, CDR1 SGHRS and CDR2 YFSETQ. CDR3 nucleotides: TGCGCCAGCAGCTTGAAATTCGGCACCGGGGAGCTGTTTTTT. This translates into CASSLKFGTGELFF.